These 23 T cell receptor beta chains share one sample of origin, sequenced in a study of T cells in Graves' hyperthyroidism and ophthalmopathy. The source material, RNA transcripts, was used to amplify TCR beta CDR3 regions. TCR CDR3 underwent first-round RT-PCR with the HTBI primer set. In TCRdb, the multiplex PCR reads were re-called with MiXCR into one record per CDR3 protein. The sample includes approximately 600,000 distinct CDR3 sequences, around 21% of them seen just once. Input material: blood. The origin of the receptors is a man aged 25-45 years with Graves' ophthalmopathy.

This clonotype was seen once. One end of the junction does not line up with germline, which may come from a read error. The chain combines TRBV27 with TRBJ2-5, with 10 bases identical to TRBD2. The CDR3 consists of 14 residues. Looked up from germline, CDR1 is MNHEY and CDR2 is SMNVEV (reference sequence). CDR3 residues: CATRYIAGGETRYF. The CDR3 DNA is TGTGCAACAAGGTATATAGCGGGAGGAGAGACCCGGTACTTC.

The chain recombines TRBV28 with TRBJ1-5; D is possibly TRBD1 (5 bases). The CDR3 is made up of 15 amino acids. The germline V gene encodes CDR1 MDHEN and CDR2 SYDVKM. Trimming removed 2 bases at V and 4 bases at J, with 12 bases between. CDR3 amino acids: CASSLPPGLNQPQHF. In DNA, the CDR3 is TGTGCCAGCAGTTTACCCCCAGGGTTAAATCAGCCCCAGCATTTT.

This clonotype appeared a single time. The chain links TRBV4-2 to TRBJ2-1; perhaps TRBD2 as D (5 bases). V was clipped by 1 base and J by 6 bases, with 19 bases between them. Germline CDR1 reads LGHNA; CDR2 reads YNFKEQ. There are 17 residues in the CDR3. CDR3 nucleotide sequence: TGTGCCAGCAGCCAAGGTACAGCGGCCGGGCGCGGCAATGAGCAGTTCTTC. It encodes CASSQGTAAGRGNEQFF.

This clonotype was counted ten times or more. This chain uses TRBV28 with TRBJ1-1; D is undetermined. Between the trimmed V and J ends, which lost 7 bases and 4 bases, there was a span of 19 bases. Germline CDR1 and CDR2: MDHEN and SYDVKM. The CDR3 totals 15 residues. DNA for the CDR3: TGTGCCAGCACCCCCCTGACTACAGTGCCCACTGAAGCTTTCTTT. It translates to CASTPLTTVPTEAFF.

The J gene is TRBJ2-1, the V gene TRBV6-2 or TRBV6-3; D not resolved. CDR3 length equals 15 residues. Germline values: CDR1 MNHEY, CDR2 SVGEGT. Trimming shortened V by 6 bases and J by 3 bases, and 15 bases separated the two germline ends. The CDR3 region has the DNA TGTGCCAGCAGGGTAAGGGAACGTAGCTACAATGAGCAGTTCTTC. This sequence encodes CASRVRERSYNEQFF.

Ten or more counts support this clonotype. CDR3: CASSFWTAYTDTQYF. CDR3 in DNA: TGTGCCAGCAGCTTTTGGACGGCATACACAGATACGCAGTATTTT. V gene TRBV11-2 combines with J gene TRBJ2-3; no reliable D call. Germline CDR1 reads SGHAT; CDR2 reads FQNNGV. The CDR3 spans 15 residues. V lost 3 bases, J lost 2 bases, and 12 bases lay in between.

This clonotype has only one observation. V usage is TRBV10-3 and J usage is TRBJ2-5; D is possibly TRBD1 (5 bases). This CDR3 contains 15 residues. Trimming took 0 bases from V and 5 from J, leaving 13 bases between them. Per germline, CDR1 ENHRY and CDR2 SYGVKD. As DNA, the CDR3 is TGTGCCATCAGTGAGTCGGAAGGGGCCTGGGAGACCCAGTACTTC. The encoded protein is CAISESEGAWETQYF.

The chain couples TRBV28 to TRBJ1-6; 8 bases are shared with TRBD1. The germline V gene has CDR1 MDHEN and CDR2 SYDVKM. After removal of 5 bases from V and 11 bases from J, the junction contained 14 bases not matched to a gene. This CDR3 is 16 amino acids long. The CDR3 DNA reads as TGTGCCAGCAGTCTCTCCCCCCGGACAGGGTCGACACCCCTCCACTTT. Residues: CASSLSPRTGSTPLHF.

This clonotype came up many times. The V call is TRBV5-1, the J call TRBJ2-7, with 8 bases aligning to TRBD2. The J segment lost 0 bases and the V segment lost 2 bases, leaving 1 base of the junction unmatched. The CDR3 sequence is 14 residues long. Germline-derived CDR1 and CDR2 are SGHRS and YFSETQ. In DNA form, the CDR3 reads TGCGCCAGCAGCTTCGGGGGGGGCTCCTACGAGCAGTACTTC. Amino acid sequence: CASSFGGGSYEQYF.

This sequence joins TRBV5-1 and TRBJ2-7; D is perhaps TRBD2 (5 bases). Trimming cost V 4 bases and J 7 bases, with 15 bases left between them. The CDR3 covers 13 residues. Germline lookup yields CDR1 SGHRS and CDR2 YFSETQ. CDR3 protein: CASSPVGELEQYF. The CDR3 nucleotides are TGCGCCAGCAGCCCGGTCGGGGAGTTGGAGCAGTACTTC.

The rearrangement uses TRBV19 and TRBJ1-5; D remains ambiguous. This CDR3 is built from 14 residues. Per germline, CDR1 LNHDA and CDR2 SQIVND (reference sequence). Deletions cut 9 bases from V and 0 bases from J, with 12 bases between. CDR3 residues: CASTRPDSNQPQHF. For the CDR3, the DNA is TGTGCCAGCACTAGACCCGATAGCAATCAGCCCCAGCATTTT.

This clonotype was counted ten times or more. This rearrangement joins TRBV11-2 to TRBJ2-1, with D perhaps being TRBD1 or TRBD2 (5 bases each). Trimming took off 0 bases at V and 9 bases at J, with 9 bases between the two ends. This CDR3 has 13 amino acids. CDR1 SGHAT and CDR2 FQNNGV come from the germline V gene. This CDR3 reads CASSLEGAGEQFF. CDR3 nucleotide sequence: TGTGCCAGCAGCTTAGAAGGGGCGGGTGAGCAGTTCTTC.

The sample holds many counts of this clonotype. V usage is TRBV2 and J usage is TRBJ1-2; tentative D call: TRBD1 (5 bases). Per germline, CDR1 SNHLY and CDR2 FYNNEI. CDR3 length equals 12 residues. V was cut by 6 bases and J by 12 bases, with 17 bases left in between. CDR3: CASRTSRQQDTF. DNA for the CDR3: TGTGCCAGCAGGACTTCTAGACAGCAAGACACCTTC. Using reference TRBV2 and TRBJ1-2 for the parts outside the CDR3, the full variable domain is EPEVTQTPSHQVTQMGQEVILRCVPISNHLYFYWYRQILGQKVEFLVSFYNNEISEKSEIFDDQFSVERPDGSNFTLKIRSTKLEDSAMYFCASRTSRQQDTFGSGTRLTVV.

CDR3 sequence reads: CASSSNHRGEQFF. CDR3 DNA: TGTGCCAGCAGTTCCAACCACAGGGGAGAGCAGTTCTTC. The rearrangement links TRBV28 to TRBJ2-1; 7 bases are a match to TRBD1. Germline CDR1 MDHEN, CDR2 SYDVKM. CDR3 length: 13 residues. The trim removed 4 bases at V and 10 bases at J, leaving 7 bases unmatched. The whole variable domain, remainder taken from reference TRBV28 and TRBJ2-1, is DVKVTQSSRYLVKRTGEKVFLECVQDMDHENMFWYRQDPGLGLRLIYFSYDVKMKEKGDIPEGYSVSREKKERFSLILESASTNQTSMYLCASSSNHRGEQFFGPGTRLTVL.

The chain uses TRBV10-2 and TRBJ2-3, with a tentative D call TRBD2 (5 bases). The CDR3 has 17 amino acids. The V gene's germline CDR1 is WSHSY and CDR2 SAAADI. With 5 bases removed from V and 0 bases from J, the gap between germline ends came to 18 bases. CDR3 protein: CASSSGYYLISTDTQYF. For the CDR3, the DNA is TGCGCCAGCAGTTCGGGGTACTACCTAATTAGCACAGATACGCAGTATTTT.

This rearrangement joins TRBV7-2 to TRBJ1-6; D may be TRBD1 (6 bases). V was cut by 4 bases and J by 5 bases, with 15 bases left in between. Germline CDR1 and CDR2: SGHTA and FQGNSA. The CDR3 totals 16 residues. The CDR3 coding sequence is TGTGCCAGCAGCTCCTACAACAGGGCGAATAATTCACCCCTCCACTTT. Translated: CASSSYNRANNSPLHF.

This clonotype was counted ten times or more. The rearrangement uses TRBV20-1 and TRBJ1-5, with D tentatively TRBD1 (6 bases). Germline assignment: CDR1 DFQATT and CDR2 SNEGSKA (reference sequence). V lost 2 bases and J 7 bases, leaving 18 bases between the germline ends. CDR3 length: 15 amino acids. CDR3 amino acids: CSARNPTGSRQPQHF. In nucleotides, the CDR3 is TGCAGTGCTAGAAACCCAACAGGGAGCCGGCAGCCCCAGCATTTT.

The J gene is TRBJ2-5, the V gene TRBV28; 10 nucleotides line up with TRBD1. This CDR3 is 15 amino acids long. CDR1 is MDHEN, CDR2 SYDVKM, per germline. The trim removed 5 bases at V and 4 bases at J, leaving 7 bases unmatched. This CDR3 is CASSTRTGGTETQYF. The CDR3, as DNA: TGTGCCAGCAGTACCCGGACAGGGGGGACAGAGACCCAGTACTTC.

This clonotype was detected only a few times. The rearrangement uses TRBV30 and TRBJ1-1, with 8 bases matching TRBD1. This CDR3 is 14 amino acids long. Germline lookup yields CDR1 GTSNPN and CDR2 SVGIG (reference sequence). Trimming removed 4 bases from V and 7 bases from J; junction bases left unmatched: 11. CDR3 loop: CAWNRRDRLHEAFF. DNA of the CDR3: TGTGCCTGGAACCGCCGGGACAGGCTACATGAAGCTTTCTTT.

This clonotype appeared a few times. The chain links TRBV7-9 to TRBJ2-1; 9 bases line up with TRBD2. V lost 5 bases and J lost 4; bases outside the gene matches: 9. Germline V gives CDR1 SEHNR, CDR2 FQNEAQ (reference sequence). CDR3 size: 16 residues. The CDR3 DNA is TGTGCCAGCAGCCCCCCACGGGCGGGAGGGTACAATGAGCAGTTCTTC. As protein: CASSPPRAGGYNEQFF.

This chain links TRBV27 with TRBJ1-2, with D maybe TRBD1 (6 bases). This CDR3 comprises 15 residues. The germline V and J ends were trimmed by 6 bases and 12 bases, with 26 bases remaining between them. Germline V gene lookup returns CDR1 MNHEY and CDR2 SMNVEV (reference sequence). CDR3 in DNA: TGTGCCAGCAGATCTACGGGAGACAGGCCCCAAGGAGACACCTTC. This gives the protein CASRSTGDRPQGDTF.

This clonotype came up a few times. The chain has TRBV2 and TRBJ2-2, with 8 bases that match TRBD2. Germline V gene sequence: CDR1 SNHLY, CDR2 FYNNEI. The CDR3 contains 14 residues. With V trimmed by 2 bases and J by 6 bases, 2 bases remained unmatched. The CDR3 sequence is CASSEREGPGELFF. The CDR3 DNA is TGTGCCAGCAGTGAACGGGAGGGCCCCGGGGAGCTGTTTTTT.

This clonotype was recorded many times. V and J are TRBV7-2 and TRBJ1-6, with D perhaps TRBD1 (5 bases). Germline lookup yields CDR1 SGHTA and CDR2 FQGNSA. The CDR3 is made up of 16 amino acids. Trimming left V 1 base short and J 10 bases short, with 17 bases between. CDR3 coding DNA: TGTGCCAGCAGCTTAGAAAGGAGGCAGGGTGGATCACCCCTCCACTTT. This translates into CASSLERRQGGSPLHF.